This T cell receptor (beta chain) was identified in a study of blood T cells in healthy people across ages. At least ten counts were recorded for this clonotype. What it binds is not known. The use of a sample-barcoded 5' primer and a J-beta primer mix characterized a second PCR of roughly 7 to 11 cycles. Every single cDNA molecule received a tag from a template-switch adaptor with 12 random nucleotides. TCRdb passed the 5' RACE reads through MiXCR, listing each CDR3 protein once. Here the sample spans about 700,000 distinct CDR3 sequences, around 32% being singletons. Study-wide results and caveats: Using unsorted PBMCs precluded a conclusive naive versus antigen-experienced comparison.

A minimum of 5 micrograms of total RNA was extracted per sample. Germline assignment: CDR1 LGHDT and CDR2 YNNKEL (reference sequence). Trimming stripped 4 bases from V and 3 bases from J, with 9 bases between. The CDR3 is 13 residues long. The sample consisted of blood. The genes are TRBV3-1 and TRBJ1-2; maybe TRBD1 (5 bases). The source is a woman older than 75 in good health. CDR3 loop: CASSPGRYYGYTF. Written as DNA, the CDR3 is TGTGCCAGCAGCCCAGGGCGGTACTATGGCTACACCTTC. The complete variable domain, with remaining parts taken from reference TRBV3-1 and TRBJ1-2, reads DTAVSQTPKYLVTQMGNDKSIKCEQNLGHDTMYWYKQDSKKFLKIMFSYNNKELIINETVPNRFSPKSPDKAHLNLHINSLELGDSAVYFCASSPGRYYGYTFGSGTRLTVV.